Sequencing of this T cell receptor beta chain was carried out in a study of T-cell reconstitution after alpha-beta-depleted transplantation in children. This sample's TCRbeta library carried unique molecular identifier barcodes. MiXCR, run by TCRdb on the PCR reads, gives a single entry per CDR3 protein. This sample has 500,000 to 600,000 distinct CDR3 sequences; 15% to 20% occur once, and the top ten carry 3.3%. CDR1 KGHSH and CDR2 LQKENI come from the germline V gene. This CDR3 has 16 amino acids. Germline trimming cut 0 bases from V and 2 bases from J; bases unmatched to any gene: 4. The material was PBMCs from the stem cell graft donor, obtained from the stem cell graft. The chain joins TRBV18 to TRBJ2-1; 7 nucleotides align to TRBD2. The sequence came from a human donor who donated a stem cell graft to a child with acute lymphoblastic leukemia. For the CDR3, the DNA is TGTGCCAGCTCACCACCGGGGCTAGCGGCCTACAATGAGCAGTTCTTC. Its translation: CASSPPGLAAYNEQFF. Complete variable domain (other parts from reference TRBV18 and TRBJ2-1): NAGVMQNPRHLVRRRGQEARLRCSPMKGHSHVYWYRQLPEEGLKFMVYLQKENIIDESGMPKERFSAEFPKEGPSILRIQQVVRGDSAAYFCASSPPGLAAYNEQFFGPGTRLTVL.